This T cell receptor (beta chain) was observed in a study of blood T cell repertoires in COVID-19. Study overall: Donors in the United States, Italy and Spain gave samples during acute or convalescent COVID-19.

Germline CDR1 is MDHEN and CDR2 is SYDVKM. The CDR3 has 12 residues. V was pared by 5 bases and J by 12 bases, with 6 bases of the junction left unmatched. As processed by the authors: By means of reference gene primer amplification, nucleated cell counts were estimated. Some clones are missing from TCRdb's copy, which holds only in-frame ones; the method was immunoSEQ multiplex PCR. The V and J calls and clone size were taken over from that table, and D and trimming were inferred from the DNA. The repertoire holds under 300,000 clones, with around nine tenths as singletons. Participant-reported clinical history was the basis for cohort assignment. Two negative PCRs, clearance, or symptom resolution characterized the recovered Cohort 3 donors.

The TCR comes from a woman aged 45 to 65 who had recovered from COVID-19. V is TRBV28 and J is TRBJ1-1; TRBD1 matches at 10 bases. The specimen sequenced was PBMCs or T cells enriched from blood (not recorded which). DNA of the CDR3: TGTGCCAGCAGTCTGAGACAGGGGGCGACTTTCTTT. As protein: CASSLRQGATFF.